These 10 T cell receptor beta chains were all obtained from the same sample, sequenced in a study of T-cell memory formation after mild COVID-19. TCRdb re-analysed the 5' RACE reads in MiXCR, keeping a single row per CDR3 protein. The sample includes a few hundred thousand distinct CDR3 sequences, roughly 21% of them seen just once. The specimen was PBMCs or a T cell subset sorted from them (not recorded which). The receptors stem from a man aged 18 to 30 who had mild COVID-19 (a few samples of this study predate the infection). Cell type and time point are not known.

This clonotype appeared a few times. This chain uses TRBV20-1 with TRBJ1-5; tentative D call: TRBD1 (5 bases). V was trimmed by 2 bases and J by 7 bases, leaving 9 bases between them. This CDR3 contains 12 residues. CDR1 is DFQATT, CDR2 SNEGSKA, per germline (reference sequence). The CDR3 nucleotides are TGCAGTGCTAGAAGGGGTGGGCAGCCCCAGCATTTT. Its protein is CSARRGGQPQHF.

This clonotype showed up just once. This chain joins TRBV29-1 and TRBJ2-2, with D perhaps matching TRBD1 (7 bases). The germline V and J ends were trimmed by 5 bases and 4 bases, with 14 bases remaining between them. Germline-derived CDR1 and CDR2 are SQVTM and ANQGSEA. The CDR3 contains 14 residues. The CDR3 nucleotides read TGCAGCGTTAAACACAGGGGAGGCACCGGGGAGCTGTTTTTT. This encodes CSVKHRGGTGELFF.

The chain combines TRBV25-1 with TRBJ1-1; weak D call: TRBD1 (5 bases). CDR3 length: 15 amino acids. Trimming took off 4 bases at V and 7 bases at J, with 19 bases between the two ends. Germline CDR1 reads MGHDK; CDR2 reads SYGVNS. CDR3 sequence (DNA): TGTGCCAGCAGTGCCTATGGGGAGGGGCGAGGTGAAGCTTTCTTT. Its translation is CASSAYGEGRGEAFF.

The chain combines TRBV20-1 with TRBJ2-4; 12 nucleotides line up with TRBD2. CDR1 DFQATT and CDR2 SNEGSKA come from the germline V gene (reference sequence). The CDR3 runs to 15 residues. Germline trimming cut 0 bases from V and 9 bases from J; bases unmatched to any gene: 6. This CDR3 is CSARERTSGVGIQYF. The CDR3, as DNA: TGCAGTGCTAGAGAGAGGACTAGCGGGGTGGGCATTCAGTACTTC.

The chain couples TRBV7-2 to TRBJ2-7; tentatively, D is TRBD2 (5 bases). The V gene lost 0 bases and the J gene lost 2 bases, with 17 bases spanning the gap. The CDR3 sequence is 17 residues long. From germline, CDR1 is SGHTA and CDR2 FQGNSA. The CDR3, as DNA: TGTGCCAGCAGCTTAGCGACTGCGGGCCAGCCCCCCTACGAGCAGTACGTC. Its protein is CASSLATAGQPPYEQYV.

The chain is built from TRBV6-2 or TRBV6-3 and TRBJ2-1; TRBD2 aligns across 7 bases. Trimming took 6 bases from V and 9 from J; bases not matched to a gene: 2. This CDR3 is 11 amino acids long. The germline V gene has CDR1 MNHEY and CDR2 SVGEGT. CDR3 loop: CASRGGVEQFF. CDR3 nucleotides: TGTGCCAGCAGGGGAGGGGTTGAGCAGTTCTTC.

The chain is built from TRBV4-1 and TRBJ2-1; 8 nucleotides align to TRBD2. Germline CDR1 and CDR2: MGHRA and YSYEKL. After removal of 0 bases from V and 9 bases from J, the junction contained 7 bases not matched to a gene. The CDR3 is 15 residues long. The CDR3 loop reads CASSQDRRLAIEQFF. CDR3 bases: TGCGCCAGCAGCCAAGATCGGAGACTAGCGATTGAGCAGTTCTTC.

This clonotype was recorded a few times. The chain is built from TRBV7-3 and TRBJ2-5, with a tentative D call TRBD1 (5 bases). The CDR3 has 16 amino acids. The germline V gene has CDR1 SGHTA and CDR2 FQGTGA. Trimming removed 5 bases at V and 1 base at J, with 17 bases between. CDR3 sequence reads: CASSLSPWGSQETQYF. The CDR3, as DNA: TGTGCCAGCAGCCTCTCGCCCTGGGGCAGCCAAGAGACCCAGTACTTC.

This clonotype was seen more than once but under ten times. V gene TRBV7-9 combines with J gene TRBJ2-1; 8 bases fit TRBD2. Looked up from germline, CDR1 is SEHNR and CDR2 is FQNEAQ (reference sequence). CDR3 length equals 15 residues. V dropped 1 base and J dropped 6; count of bases not matched to a gene: 5. Here the CDR3 reads CASSLVAGGPNEQFF. CDR3 coding DNA: TGTGCCAGCAGCTTAGTGGCGGGGGGCCCCAATGAGCAGTTCTTC.

This chain uses TRBV5-6 with TRBJ2-7; TRBD1 aligns across 7 bases. The CDR3 consists of 14 residues. The germline gives CDR1 SGHDT, CDR2 YYEEEE. V shed 4 bases and J 8 bases; nucleotides not matched to a gene: 12. In DNA form, the CDR3 reads TGTGCCAGCAGCCCCAAGGGACAGCTTTTCAAGCAGTACTTC. Residues: CASSPKGQLFKQYF.